In its sample, the clone carrying this T cell receptor beta chain was seen a few times. Source study methods: By means of reference gene primer amplification, nucleated cell counts were estimated. Generated by immunoSEQ multiplex PCR, the TCRdb table keeps only in-frame clones and is missing some. D and trimming come from the DNA, and the V and J calls and clone size come from that table. The sample yields tens of thousands of clones, 83% seen once. The germline gives CDR1 KGHDR, CDR2 SFDVKD. Trimming removed 2 bases at V and 5 bases at J, with 8 bases between. The CDR3 sequence is 14 residues long. This specimen belongs to a study of blood T cell repertoires in COVID-19. In the study overall: There were acute and convalescent COVID-19 samples, and they came from the United States, Italy and Spain. The analysed material was cDNA or gDNA that came from T cells, B-cell-depleted T cells, or PBMCs.

The V and J genes are TRBV24-1 and TRBJ2-2; D unclear. This TCR was sampled from a woman aged 55 to 70 with acute or convalescent COVID-19. The specimen sequenced was peripheral blood. CDR3 region: CATSDSPVTGELFF. CDR3 nucleotides: TGTGCCACCAGTGATTCCCCCGTGACCGGGGAGCTGTTTTTT.